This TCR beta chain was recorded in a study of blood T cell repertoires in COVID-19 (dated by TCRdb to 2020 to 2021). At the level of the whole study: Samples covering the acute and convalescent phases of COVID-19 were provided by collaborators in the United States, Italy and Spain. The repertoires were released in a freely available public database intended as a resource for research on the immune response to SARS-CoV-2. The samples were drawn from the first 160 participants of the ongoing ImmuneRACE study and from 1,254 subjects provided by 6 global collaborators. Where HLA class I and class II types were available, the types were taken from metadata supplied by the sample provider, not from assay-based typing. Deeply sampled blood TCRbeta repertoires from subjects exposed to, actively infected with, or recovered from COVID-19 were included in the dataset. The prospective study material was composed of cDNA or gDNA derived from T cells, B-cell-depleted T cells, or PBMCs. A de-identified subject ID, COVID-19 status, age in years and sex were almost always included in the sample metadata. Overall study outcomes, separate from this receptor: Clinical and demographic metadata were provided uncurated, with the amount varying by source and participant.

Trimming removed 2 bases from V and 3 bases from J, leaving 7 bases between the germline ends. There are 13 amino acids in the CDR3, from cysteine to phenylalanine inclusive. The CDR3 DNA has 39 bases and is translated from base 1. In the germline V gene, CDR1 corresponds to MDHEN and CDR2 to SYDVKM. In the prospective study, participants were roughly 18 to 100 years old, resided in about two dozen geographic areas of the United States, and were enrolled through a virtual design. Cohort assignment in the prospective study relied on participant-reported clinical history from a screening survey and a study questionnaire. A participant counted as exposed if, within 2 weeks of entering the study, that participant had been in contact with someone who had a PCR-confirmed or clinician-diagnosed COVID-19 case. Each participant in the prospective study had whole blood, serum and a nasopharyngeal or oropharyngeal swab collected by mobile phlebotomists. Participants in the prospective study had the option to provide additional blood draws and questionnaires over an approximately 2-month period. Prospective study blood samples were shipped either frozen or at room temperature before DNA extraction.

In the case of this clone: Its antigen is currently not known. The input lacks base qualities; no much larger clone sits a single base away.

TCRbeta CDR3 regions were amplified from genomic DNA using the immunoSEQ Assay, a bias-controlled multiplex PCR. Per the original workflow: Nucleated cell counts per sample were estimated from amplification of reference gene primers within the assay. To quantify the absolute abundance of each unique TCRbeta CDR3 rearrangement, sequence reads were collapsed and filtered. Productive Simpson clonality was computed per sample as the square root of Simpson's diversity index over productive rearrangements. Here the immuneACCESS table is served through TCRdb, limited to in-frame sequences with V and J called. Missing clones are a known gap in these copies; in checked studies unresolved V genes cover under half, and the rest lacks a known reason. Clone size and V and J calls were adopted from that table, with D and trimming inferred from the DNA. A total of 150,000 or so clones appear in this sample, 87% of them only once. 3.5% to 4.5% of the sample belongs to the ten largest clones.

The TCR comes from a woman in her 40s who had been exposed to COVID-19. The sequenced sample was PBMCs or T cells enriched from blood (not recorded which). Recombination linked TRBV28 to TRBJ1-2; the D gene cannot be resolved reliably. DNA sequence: TGTGCCAGCAGTTTAAACAATGACTATGGCTACACCTTC. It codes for CASSLNNDYGYTF.